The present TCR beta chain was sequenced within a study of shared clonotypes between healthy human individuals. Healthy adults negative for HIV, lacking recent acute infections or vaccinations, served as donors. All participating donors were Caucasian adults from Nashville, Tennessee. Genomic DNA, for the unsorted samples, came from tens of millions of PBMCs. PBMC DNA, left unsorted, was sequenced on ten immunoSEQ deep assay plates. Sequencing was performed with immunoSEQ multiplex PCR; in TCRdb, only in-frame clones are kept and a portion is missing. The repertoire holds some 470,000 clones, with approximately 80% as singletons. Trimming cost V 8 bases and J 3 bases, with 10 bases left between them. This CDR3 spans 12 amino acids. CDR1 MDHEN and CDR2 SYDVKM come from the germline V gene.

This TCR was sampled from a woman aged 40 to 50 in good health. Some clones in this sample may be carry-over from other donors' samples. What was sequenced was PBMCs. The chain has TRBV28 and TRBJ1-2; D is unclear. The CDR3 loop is CASSRADYGYTF. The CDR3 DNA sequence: TGTGCCAGCTCCCGGGCAGACTATGGCTACACCTTC.